The 29 T cell receptor beta chains below were found in one sample sequenced in a study of monozygotic twins with inflammatory bowel disease. Reanalyzing the 5' RACE reads, TCRdb keeps one entry per CDR3 protein, without DNA. The sample shows fewer than 200,000 distinct CDR3 sequences, and 2.4% sits with its ten largest clones. Sequenced material: blood. These TCRs come from a human donor with ulcerative colitis or Crohn's disease, or a healthy co-twin of an affected twin (not recorded which).

The chain carries TRBV6-2 or TRBV6-3 and TRBJ1-1; no DNA is available, so the TRBD1 call from TCRdb remains unchecked. CDR3 size: 16 residues. Germline CDR1 and CDR2: MNHEY and SVGEGT. The CDR3 protein is CASSILLDRINTEAFF.

CDR3 loop: CSATRAAYEQYF. V usage is TRBV20-1 and J usage is TRBJ2-7; TCRdb selects TRBD2, and the lack of DNA leaves this call unchecked. CDR1 DFQATT and CDR2 SNEGSKA come from the germline V gene (reference sequence). The CDR3 sequence is 12 residues long.

This chain joins TRBV20-1 and TRBJ2-1; TCRdb names TRBD1, which stays unverified in the absence of DNA. The CDR3 is 15 amino acids. Per germline, CDR1 DFQATT and CDR2 SNEGSKA (reference sequence). The CDR3: CSANRDRGRLNEQFF.

The genes are TRBV20-1 and TRBJ2-7; the TCRdb call, TRBD2, lacks DNA for checking. The CDR3 covers 11 residues. Per the germline V gene, CDR1 is DFQATT and CDR2 is SNEGSKA (reference sequence). CDR3: CGSGTKYEQYF.

The J gene is TRBJ2-7, the V gene TRBV7-7; TCRdb lists TRBD2, though no DNA is available to test this call. This CDR3 contains 13 residues. Germline CDR1 SSHAT, CDR2 FNYEAQ (reference sequence). CDR3 region: CASSTTGLDEQYF.

J is TRBJ1-4 and V is TRBV18. Germline CDR1 KGHSH, CDR2 LQKENI. The CDR3 is 15 amino acids. CDR3 protein: CASSPDGPRNEKLFF.

The CDR3 loop is CASRTAGASSYEQYF. The chain is built from TRBV28 and TRBJ2-7; absent DNA, TCRdb's TRBD1 call cannot be checked. This CDR3 contains 15 residues. The V gene's germline CDR1 is MDHEN and CDR2 SYDVKM.

The CDR3 sequence is CASSLSMGGGLAGDEQYF. The chain couples TRBV11-2 to TRBJ2-7; TCRdb indicates TRBD2, and absent DNA this call remains unverified. The CDR3 is made up of 18 amino acids. CDR1 is SGHAT and CDR2 is FQNNGV in the germline V gene.

The gene calls are TRBV5-5 and TRBJ1-2; no DNA is available, so the TRBD1 call from TCRdb remains unchecked. The CDR3 loop spans 11 amino acids. Germline V CDR1 and CDR2: SGHKS, YYEKEE (reference sequence). CDR3 loop: CASSLPGGYTF.

The V call is TRBV4-2, the J call TRBJ1-2; as DNA is missing, the TRBD1 call by TCRdb cannot be tested. The CDR3 loop spans 16 amino acids. CDR1 and CDR2 from the germline V gene are LGHNA and YNFKEQ. The CDR3 is CASSHAPGPDTDGYTF.

The chain couples TRBV10-3 to TRBJ2-1; TCRdb's D call, TRBD2, is unchecked because there is no DNA. CDR3 length equals 15 residues. Germline V gives CDR1 ENHRY, CDR2 SYGVKD. The CDR3 protein is CAISEGLAGGREQFF.

This chain uses TRBV20-1 with TRBJ2-5; TCRdb outputs TRBD1, but without DNA this stays unchecked. Germline CDR1 and CDR2: DFQATT and SNEGSKA (reference sequence). The CDR3 runs to 17 residues. The CDR3 here is CSAPVRAPTAWQETQYF.

This sequence joins TRBV20-1 and TRBJ2-5; absent DNA, TCRdb's TRBD1 call cannot be checked. Germline V gene data show CDR1 as DFQATT and CDR2 as SNEGSKA (reference sequence). This CDR3 is built from 12 residues. The chain's CDR3 is CSTGTGHETQYF.

The chain uses TRBV7-8 and TRBJ1-1; the TRBD1 assignment by TCRdb is unverifiable without DNA. This CDR3 has 16 amino acids. The germline gives CDR1 SGHVS, CDR2 FQNEAQ. The CDR3 loop reads CASSSRTGLFNTEAFF. Based on the CDR3 plus reference TRBV7-8 and TRBJ1-1, the full variable domain is GAGVSQSPRYKVAKRGQDVALRCDPISGHVSLFWYQQALGQGPEFLTYFQNEAQLDKSGLPSDRFFAERPEGSVSTLKIQRTQQEDSAVYLCASSSRTGLFNTEAFFGQGTRLTVV.

The chain combines TRBV6-1 with TRBJ2-1; TCRdb's assignment of TRBD1 cannot be checked, as there is no DNA. CDR3 length: 15 amino acids. CDR1 is MNHNS, CDR2 SASEGT, per germline. CDR3 region: CASSLGQGAKNEQFF.

The chain recombines TRBV4-3 with TRBJ2-7; the D call of TRBD2 rests on TCRdb alone, since no DNA is present to check it. Germline V gene lookup returns CDR1 LGHNA and CDR2 YSLEER. This CDR3 region has 17 residues. The CDR3 reads CASSQAPLAGGSYEQYF.

The genes are TRBV5-5 and TRBJ1-1. CDR3 length: 13 amino acids. Germline V gene data show CDR1 as SGHKS and CDR2 as YYEKEE (reference sequence). This CDR3 is CASSFWLNTEAFF.

The V gene is TRBV11-3, the J gene TRBJ1-5; TCRdb's D call of TRBD1 is untestable without DNA. The CDR3 is made up of 13 amino acids. In germline, CDR1 is SGHNT, CDR2 YENEEA. The CDR3 here is CASSLGDEQPQHF.

This chain connects TRBV3-1 to TRBJ2-7; TCRdb selects TRBD2, and the lack of DNA leaves this call unchecked. CDR1 and CDR2 (germline): LGHDT, YNNKEL (reference sequence). The CDR3 has 14 amino acids. CDR3 protein: CASSPLAVSYEQYF.

The chain combines TRBV5-1 with TRBJ1-2; as DNA is missing, the TRBD1 call by TCRdb cannot be tested. Germline V gene data show CDR1 as SGHRS and CDR2 as YFSETQ. There are 11 residues in the CDR3. CDR3 region: CASAGGYGYTF.

This CDR3 reads CASSLLTGVGDTQYF. The V and J genes are TRBV7-2 and TRBJ2-3; as DNA is missing, the TRBD1 call by TCRdb cannot be tested. From germline, CDR1 is SGHTA and CDR2 FQGNSA. This CDR3 is built from 15 residues.

The V call is TRBV7-2, the J call TRBJ2-7; TCRdb returns TRBD2, unconfirmable since there is no DNA. Per germline, CDR1 SGHTA and CDR2 FQGNSA. The CDR3 extends over 16 amino acids. CDR3: CASSLEGMRAYYEQYF.

The rearrangement joins TRBV7-2 to TRBJ2-7; without DNA, the TCRdb call of TRBD1 cannot be checked. The CDR3 length is 15 residues. The V gene's germline CDR1 is SGHTA and CDR2 FQGNSA. CDR3 sequence reads: CASSTSGTVGYEQYF.

The rearrangement joins TRBV20-1 to TRBJ2-7; checking the TCRdb D call of TRBD2 is not possible without DNA. Germline values: CDR1 DFQATT, CDR2 SNEGSKA (reference sequence). The CDR3 has 17 residues. CDR3 amino acids: CSARGHHPSGGVYEQYF.

The chain couples TRBV5-6 to TRBJ2-3; the TCRdb D gene call, TRBD2, has no DNA to confirm it. The CDR3 has 15 amino acids. Germline V gene sequence: CDR1 SGHDT, CDR2 YYEEEE. CDR3 region: CASSTLAILTDTQYF.

The chain has TRBV5-5 and TRBJ2-7. The CDR3 runs 15 residues. Germline CDR1 reads SGHKS; CDR2 reads YYEKEE (reference sequence). CDR3 region: CASSAGWIGAYEQYF.

The chain uses TRBV10-3 and TRBJ1-2. The V gene's germline CDR1 is ENHRY and CDR2 SYGVKD. The CDR3 sequence is 13 residues long. CDR3 sequence: CAISQGTHYGYTF.

The V call is TRBV7-9, the J call TRBJ2-1; TCRdb's D gene call, TRBD2, goes unchecked for lack of DNA. CDR1 is SEHNR and CDR2 is FQNEAQ in the germline V gene (reference sequence). The length of the CDR3 is 21 residues. The CDR3 region is CASSLRRGLAPRVSSYNEQFF. Using reference TRBV7-9 and TRBJ2-1 for the parts outside the CDR3, the full variable domain is DTGVSQNPRHKITKRGQNVTFRCDPISEHNRLYWYRQTLGQGPEFLTYFQNEAQLEKSRLLSDRFSAERPKGSFSTLEIQRTEQGDSAMYLCASSLRRGLAPRVSSYNEQFFGPGTRLTVL.

The chain joins TRBV19 to TRBJ1-2; TCRdb picks TRBD1, but there is no DNA to check that call. Germline assignment: CDR1 LNHDA and CDR2 SQIVND (reference sequence). The length of the CDR3 is 13 residues. CDR3 in amino acids: CASSIETGYGYTF.